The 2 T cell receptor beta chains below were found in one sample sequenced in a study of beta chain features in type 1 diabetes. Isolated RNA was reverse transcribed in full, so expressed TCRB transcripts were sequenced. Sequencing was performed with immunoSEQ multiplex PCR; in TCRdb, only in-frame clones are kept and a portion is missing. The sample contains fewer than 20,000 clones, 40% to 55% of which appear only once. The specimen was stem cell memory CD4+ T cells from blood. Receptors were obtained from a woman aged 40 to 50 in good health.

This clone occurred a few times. The CDR3: CASSRDLGTDTQYF. In DNA, the CDR3 is TGTGCCAGCTCCCGGGACTTAGGCACAGATACGCAGTATTTT. This chain uses TRBV18 with TRBJ2-3; tentative D call: TRBD2 (6 bases). Germline V gene data show CDR1 as KGHSH and CDR2 as LQKENI. The CDR3 loop spans 14 amino acids. V was clipped by 6 bases and J by 1 base, with 11 bases between them.

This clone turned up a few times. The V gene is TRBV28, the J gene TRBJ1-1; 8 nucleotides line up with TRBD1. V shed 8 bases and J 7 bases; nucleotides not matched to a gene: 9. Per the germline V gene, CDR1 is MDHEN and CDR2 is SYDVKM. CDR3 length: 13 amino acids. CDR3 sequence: CASQVAGTGEAFF. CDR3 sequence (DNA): TGTGCCAGCCAGGTCGCCGGGACAGGTGAAGCTTTCTTT.